These 27 T cell receptor beta chains were all obtained from the same sample, sequenced in a study of T-cell reconstitution after alpha-beta-depleted transplantation in children. A library of TCRbeta sequences, prepared with unique molecular identifiers, was generated. TCRdb analysed the PCR reads with MiXCR anew, one entry per CDR3 protein. The sample has about 400,000 distinct CDR3 sequences; roughly 20% are singletons. The material was PBMCs from the stem cell graft donor, obtained from the stem cell graft. Receptor source: a human donor who donated a stem cell graft to a child with acute myeloid leukemia.

The V call is TRBV27, the J call TRBJ1-1; 10 nucleotides align to TRBD1. The V gene's germline CDR1 is MNHEY and CDR2 SMNVEV (reference sequence). The CDR3 consists of 15 residues. V lost 3 bases to trimming and J lost 4 bases; unmatched junction nucleotides: 5. CDR3 region: CASSFVGQGFTEAFF. CDR3 DNA sequence: TGTGCCAGCAGTTTCGTGGGACAGGGGTTCACTGAAGCTTTCTTT.

This clonotype was picked up a small number of times. The chain carries TRBV7-9 and TRBJ2-7, with TRBD1 as a possible D gene (6 bases). Per the germline V gene, CDR1 is SEHNR and CDR2 is FQNEAQ (reference sequence). The ends were cut back, 5 bases at V and 3 bases at J, with 11 bases in the middle. This CDR3 spans 13 amino acids. CDR3 region: CASSTTGIYEQYF. CDR3 nucleotide sequence: TGTGCCAGCAGCACAACAGGGATCTACGAGCAGTACTTC.

This clonotype came up many times. The rearrangement links TRBV4-1 to TRBJ2-1; tentatively, D is TRBD2 (6 bases). V gave up 0 bases and J gave up 7 bases, with 7 bases separating them. Germline-derived CDR1 and CDR2 are MGHRA and YSYEKL. The CDR3 is made up of 13 amino acids. For the CDR3, the DNA is TGCGCCAGCAGCCAAGACGGGAGAAATGAGCAGTTCTTC. It translates to CASSQDGRNEQFF.

This clonotype was seen at least ten times. The rearrangement joins TRBV12-3 or TRBV12-4 to TRBJ2-2; TRBD2 might be the D (5 bases). The CDR3 loop spans 16 amino acids. The V end lost 5 bases, the J end lost 2 bases, and 15 bases lay between the germline ends. The CDR3 sequence is CASSPPAGANTGELFF. The CDR3 DNA reads as TGTGCCAGCAGTCCCCCGGCGGGCGCTAACACCGGGGAGCTGTTTTTT.

This clonotype has a handful of counts. The chain couples TRBV5-1 to TRBJ2-7, with unresolved D. The CDR3 is made up of 15 amino acids. Trimming removed 4 bases at V and 2 bases at J, with 16 bases between. Germline values: CDR1 SGHRS, CDR2 YFSETQ. Here the CDR3 reads CASSPVASNPYEQYF. CDR3 sequence (DNA): TGCGCCAGCAGCCCGGTGGCTTCGAACCCCTACGAGCAGTACTTC.

The chain is built from TRBV2 and TRBJ2-7, with D perhaps assigned TRBD1 or TRBD2 (6 bases each). V lost 3 bases and J 3 bases, leaving 12 bases between the germline ends. This CDR3 region has 14 residues. Germline lookup yields CDR1 SNHLY and CDR2 FYNNEI. In DNA, the CDR3 is TGTGCCAGCAGTGAGAGGAGGGGGATCTACGAGCAGTACTTC. Protein: CASSERRGIYEQYF.

This clonotype has a handful of counts. The chain employs TRBV4-2 and TRBJ2-3, with 11 bases identical to TRBD2. This CDR3 has 18 amino acids. Germline V CDR1 and CDR2: LGHNA, YNFKEQ. The junction had 13 bases not matched to a gene; V was cut back by 4 bases and J by 4 bases. The DNA for the CDR3 is TGTGCCAGCAGCCCAGGACTAGCGGGTATAGAATCCCCAGATACGCAGTATTTT. It specifies CASSPGLAGIESPDTQYF.

The rearrangement joins TRBV12-3 or TRBV12-4 to TRBJ1-1; no clear D. V was trimmed by 7 bases and J by 0 bases, leaving 6 bases between them. CDR3 size: 12 residues. The CDR3 region has the DNA TGTGCCAGCAACAAGTTGAACACTGAAGCTTTCTTT. Translated: CASNKLNTEAFF.

This sequence joins TRBV3-1 and TRBJ1-1, with D possibly matching TRBD1 (5 bases). Trimming removed 4 bases at V and 10 bases at J, with 16 bases between. The CDR3 totals 13 residues. Germline CDR1 reads LGHDT; CDR2 reads YNNKEL (reference sequence). In nucleotides, the CDR3 is TGTGCCAGCAGCCTAGGGGTAGAGGTTGTAGCTTTCTTT. Encoded protein: CASSLGVEVVAFF.

The chain links TRBV12-3 or TRBV12-4 to TRBJ1-5; weak D call: TRBD1 (5 bases). This CDR3 is built from 13 residues. V shed 3 bases and J shed 9 bases, with 12 bases lying between them. The CDR3 sequence: CASSLGDRLPQHF. CDR3 DNA sequence: TGTGCCAGCAGTTTGGGGGATAGATTGCCCCAGCATTTT.

The table lists this clonotype with a few counts. V and J are TRBV7-2 and TRBJ2-1; D not certain. V was clipped by 1 base and J by 7 bases, with 14 bases between them. Germline V gene sequence: CDR1 SGHTA, CDR2 FQGNSA. This CDR3 has 15 amino acids. The CDR3 nucleotides read TGTGCCAGCAGCTTAGGGACCCCCGTAGGGAATGAGCAGTTCTTC. Its translation is CASSLGTPVGNEQFF. Complete variable domain (other parts from reference TRBV7-2 and TRBJ2-1): GAGVSQSPSNKVTEKGKDVELRCDPISGHTALYWYRQSLGQGLEFLIYFQGNSAPDKSGLPSDRFSAERTGGSVSTLTIQRTQQEDSAVYLCASSLGTPVGNEQFFGPGTRLTVL.

This clonotype was seen at least ten times. The chain has TRBV29-1 and TRBJ1-1; TRBD1 matches at 9 bases. The germline V gene encodes CDR1 SQVTM and CDR2 ANQGSEA. The CDR3 totals 13 residues. V trimming: 5 bases; J trimming: 3 bases; junction bases outside the gene matches: 4. The CDR3 coding sequence is TGCAGCGTTTCGACAGGGGGAGACACTGAAGCTTTCTTT. As protein: CSVSTGGDTEAFF.

This chain uses TRBV5-1 with TRBJ2-1; possibly TRBD2 for D (6 bases). The germline V gene has CDR1 SGHRS and CDR2 YFSETQ. This CDR3 has 18 amino acids. Trimming took 4 bases from V and 2 from J, leaving 22 bases between them. The DNA of the CDR3 is TGCGCCAGCAGCCCCTATGGGGTCGGGAGAGTCCCCTACAATGAGCAGTTCTTC. Its protein product is CASSPYGVGRVPYNEQFF.

This clonotype was observed many times. The chain links TRBV20-1 to TRBJ2-5, with 12 nucleotides matching TRBD1. CDR1 and CDR2 (germline): DFQATT, SNEGSKA (reference sequence). CDR3 size: 17 residues. After removal of 3 bases from V and 4 bases from J, the junction contained 12 bases not matched to a gene. The CDR3 here is CSARGTGGDSAGETQYF. The CDR3, as DNA: TGCAGTGCTAGGGGGACAGGGGGCGATTCCGCGGGAGAGACCCAGTACTTC.

In its sample, this clonotype was seen a few times. The chain has TRBV4-3 and TRBJ2-7; TRBD1 matches 11 bases. Germline lookup yields CDR1 LGHNA and CDR2 YSLEER. The CDR3 has 17 amino acids. Losses at the gene ends were 0 bases for V and 2 bases for J; bases not matched to a gene: 6. CDR3 sequence (DNA): TGCGCCAGCAGCCAAGATAATGCGGGACAGGGGGCCTACGAGCAGTACTTC. Encoded protein: CASSQDNAGQGAYEQYF.

This clonotype was seen many times. The chain joins TRBV10-3 to TRBJ2-7; D gene uncertain. This CDR3 comprises 14 residues. V lost 3 bases and J 1 base, leaving 10 bases between the germline ends. The germline V gene has CDR1 ENHRY and CDR2 SYGVKD. The CDR3 protein is CAISDVEDSYEQYF. The CDR3, as DNA: TGTGCCATCAGTGACGTGGAAGATTCCTACGAGCAGTACTTC.

This chain uses TRBV12-3 or TRBV12-4 with TRBJ2-5; 11 nucleotides align to TRBD1. The CDR3 runs to 16 residues. V shed 2 bases and J 4 bases; nucleotides not matched to a gene: 6. The CDR3 loop is CASSLNRTGGAETQYF. CDR3 nucleotides: TGTGCCAGCAGTTTAAACCGGACAGGGGGCGCAGAGACCCAGTACTTC.

This clonotype was observed at least ten times. The chain carries TRBV7-9 and TRBJ2-7, with D unresolved. Germline assignment: CDR1 SEHNR and CDR2 FQNEAQ (reference sequence). This CDR3 is 12 amino acids long. V was cut by 4 bases and J by 6 bases, with 10 bases left in between. The CDR3 here is CASSSLSLEQYF. Written as DNA, the CDR3 is TGTGCCAGCAGCTCCCTGTCCCTCGAGCAGTACTTC.

The chain uses TRBV12-3 or TRBV12-4 and TRBJ2-5; TRBD2 agrees at 9 bases. The CDR3 consists of 18 residues. Trimming took 3 bases from V and 1 from J; bases not matched to a gene: 12. The CDR3 protein is CASSLVAGGLQIQETQYF. DNA of the CDR3: TGTGCCAGCAGTTTGGTCGCGGGAGGGCTACAAATCCAAGAGACCCAGTACTTC.

The chain joins TRBV5-1 to TRBJ2-5; TRBD1 aligns across 8 bases. V shed 6 bases, J shed 4 bases, and the junction held 8 bases outside the gene matches. The CDR3 covers 14 residues. Germline CDR1 and CDR2: SGHRS and YFSETQ. CDR3 amino acids: CASTDRGRGETQYF. The CDR3 nucleotides read TGCGCCAGCACAGACAGGGGAAGAGGAGAGACCCAGTACTTC.

In DNA, the CDR3 is TGTGCCAGCAGTTTATATGCGGACGGACAAGAGACCCAGTACTTC. It translates to CASSLYADGQETQYF. The gene calls are TRBV28 and TRBJ2-5; D uncertain. This CDR3 is built from 15 residues. V lost 1 base and J lost 2, with 11 bases in between. Germline lookup yields CDR1 MDHEN and CDR2 SYDVKM. Drawing the rest from reference TRBV28 and TRBJ2-5, the complete variable domain is DVKVTQSSRYLVKRTGEKVFLECVQDMDHENMFWYRQDPGLGLRLIYFSYDVKMKEKGDIPEGYSVSREKKERFSLILESASTNQTSMYLCASSLYADGQETQYFGPGTRLLVL.

The chain is built from TRBV2 and TRBJ2-7, with 8 bases lining up with TRBD2. Germline V gene data show CDR1 as SNHLY and CDR2 as FYNNEI. With 7 bases clipped from V and 4 bases from J, the junction kept 9 bases outside the gene matches. The CDR3 covers 14 residues. CDR3 amino acids: CASNRGGGLYEQYF. The CDR3 DNA sequence: TGTGCCAGCAACCGCGGCGGGGGGCTTTACGAGCAGTACTTC.

The sample holds a few counts of this clonotype. This sequence joins TRBV29-1 and TRBJ2-6; 7 nucleotides line up with TRBD2. Germline-derived CDR1 and CDR2 are SQVTM and ANQGSEA. V was pared by 4 bases and J by 0 bases, with 6 bases of the junction left unmatched. The CDR3 has 16 residues. The CDR3 nucleotides are TGCAGCGTTGTGGCGGGGGTTGGCTCTGGGGCCAACGTCCTGACTTTC. This gives the protein CSVVAGVGSGANVLTF. Based on the CDR3 plus reference TRBV29-1 and TRBJ2-6, the full variable domain is SAVISQKPSRDICQRGTSLTIQCQVDSQVTMMFWYRQQPGQSLTLIATANQGSEATYESGFVIDKFPISRPNLTFSTLTVSNMSPEDSSIYLCSVVAGVGSGANVLTFGAGSRLTVL.

The chain is built from TRBV20-1 and TRBJ2-2; 9 nucleotides match TRBD2. The V segment lost 7 bases and the J segment 2 bases; nucleotides outside the gene matches: 8. Germline assignment: CDR1 DFQATT and CDR2 SNEGSKA (reference sequence). The CDR3 is 15 amino acids. The CDR3 spells CSGARTSANTGELFF. The DNA for the CDR3 is TGCAGTGGGGCCCGGACTAGCGCTAACACCGGGGAGCTGTTTTTT.

This clonotype has only a few counts. The chain joins TRBV14 to TRBJ2-1; possibly TRBD2 for D (6 bases). The CDR3 is made up of 18 amino acids. Germline CDR1 reads SGHDN; CDR2 reads FVKESK. V lost 1 base and J lost 4, with 20 bases in between. This CDR3 is CASSQGASSEHPYNEQFF. CDR3 DNA sequence: TGTGCCAGCAGCCAAGGGGCGTCTAGCGAACACCCTTACAATGAGCAGTTCTTC.

The chain carries TRBV7-9 and TRBJ1-1; D is uncertain. The CDR3 loop spans 14 amino acids. Germline V gene data show CDR1 as SEHNR and CDR2 as FQNEAQ (reference sequence). V was cut by 1 base and J by 7 bases, with 13 bases left in between. CDR3 DNA sequence: TGTGCCAGCAGCTTAGATTTCGAATTCCATGAAGCTTTCTTT. It translates to CASSLDFEFHEAFF.

This clonotype was detected only a few times. The V gene is TRBV15, the J gene TRBJ2-1; 9 bases map to TRBD2. V trimming: 5 bases; J trimming: 3 bases; junction bases outside the gene matches: 14. This CDR3 contains 18 residues. In germline, CDR1 is LNHNV, CDR2 YYDKDF (reference sequence). The CDR3 reads CATSPKLLTSGIYNEQFF. CDR3 coding DNA: TGTGCCACCAGCCCTAAGCTTTTGACTAGCGGCATCTACAATGAGCAGTTCTTC.